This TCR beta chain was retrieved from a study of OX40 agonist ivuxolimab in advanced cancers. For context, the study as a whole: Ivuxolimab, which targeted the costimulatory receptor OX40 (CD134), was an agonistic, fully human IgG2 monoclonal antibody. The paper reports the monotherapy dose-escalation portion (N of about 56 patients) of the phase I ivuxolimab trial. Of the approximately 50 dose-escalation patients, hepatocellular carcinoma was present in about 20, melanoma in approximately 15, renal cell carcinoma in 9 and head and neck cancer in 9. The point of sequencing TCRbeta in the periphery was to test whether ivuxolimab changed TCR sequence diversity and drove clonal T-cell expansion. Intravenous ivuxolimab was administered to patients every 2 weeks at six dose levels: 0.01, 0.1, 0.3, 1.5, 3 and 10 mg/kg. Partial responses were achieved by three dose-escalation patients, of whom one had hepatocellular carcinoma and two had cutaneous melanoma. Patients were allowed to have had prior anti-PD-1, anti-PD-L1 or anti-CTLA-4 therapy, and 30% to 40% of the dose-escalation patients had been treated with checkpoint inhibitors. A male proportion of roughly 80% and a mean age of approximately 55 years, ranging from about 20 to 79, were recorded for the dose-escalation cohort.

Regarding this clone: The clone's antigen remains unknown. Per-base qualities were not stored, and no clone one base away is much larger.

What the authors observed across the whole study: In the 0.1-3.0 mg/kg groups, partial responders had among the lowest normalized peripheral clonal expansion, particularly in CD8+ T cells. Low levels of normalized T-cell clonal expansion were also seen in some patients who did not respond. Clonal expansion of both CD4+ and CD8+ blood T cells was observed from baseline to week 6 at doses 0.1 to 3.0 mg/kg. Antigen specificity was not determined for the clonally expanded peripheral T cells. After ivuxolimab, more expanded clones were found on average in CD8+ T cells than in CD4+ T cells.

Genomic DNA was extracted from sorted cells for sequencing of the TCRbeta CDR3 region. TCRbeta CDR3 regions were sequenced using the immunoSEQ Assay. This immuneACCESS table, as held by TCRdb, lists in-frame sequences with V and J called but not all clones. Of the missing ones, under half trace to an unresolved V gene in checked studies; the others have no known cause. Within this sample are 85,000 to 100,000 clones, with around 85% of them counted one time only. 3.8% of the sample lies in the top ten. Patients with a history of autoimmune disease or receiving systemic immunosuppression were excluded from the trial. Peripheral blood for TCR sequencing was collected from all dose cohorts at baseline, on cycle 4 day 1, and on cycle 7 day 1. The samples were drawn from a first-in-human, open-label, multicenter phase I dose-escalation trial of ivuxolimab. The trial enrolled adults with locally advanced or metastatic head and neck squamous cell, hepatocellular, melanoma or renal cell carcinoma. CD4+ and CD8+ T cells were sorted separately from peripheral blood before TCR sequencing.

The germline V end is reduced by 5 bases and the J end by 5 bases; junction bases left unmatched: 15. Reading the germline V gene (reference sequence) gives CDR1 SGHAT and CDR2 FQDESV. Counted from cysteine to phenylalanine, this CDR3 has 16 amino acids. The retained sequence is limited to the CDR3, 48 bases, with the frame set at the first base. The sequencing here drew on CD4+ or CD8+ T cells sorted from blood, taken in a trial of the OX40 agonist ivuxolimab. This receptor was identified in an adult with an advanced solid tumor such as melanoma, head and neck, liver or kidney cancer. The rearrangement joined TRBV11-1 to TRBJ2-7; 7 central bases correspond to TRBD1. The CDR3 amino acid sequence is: CASSHRTGPTSHEQYF. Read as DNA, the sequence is TGTGCCAGCAGCCACAGGACAGGCCCGACGTCCCACGAGCAGTACTTC.